This T cell receptor (beta chain) was retrieved from a study of blood T cell repertoires in COVID-19. V dropped 0 bases and J dropped 2 bases, with 10 bases sitting between them. The V gene's germline CDR1 is SGHTA and CDR2 FQGTGA. The CDR3 length is 15 residues. Across fewer than 25 US areas, participants ranged in age from 18 to 89 years. Per the authors' pipeline: It was from reference gene primer amplification that nucleated cell counts were estimated. Sequenced by immunoSEQ multiplex PCR; TCRdb stores in-frame clones only, minus some. That table is the source of V, J and clone size, and D and trimming were worked out from the DNA. The sample consists of a few hundred thousand clones, nearly 90% of them appearing once.

This chain uses TRBV7-3 with TRBJ2-5, with D possibly TRBD2 on 6 matching bases. The sequence came from a woman between 18 and 29 years old with acute COVID-19. The sample was PBMCs or T cells enriched from blood (not recorded which). The CDR3: CASSLTLGGQETQYF. The CDR3 DNA reads TGTGCCAGCAGCTTAACGTTGGGGGGACAAGAGACCCAGTACTTC.